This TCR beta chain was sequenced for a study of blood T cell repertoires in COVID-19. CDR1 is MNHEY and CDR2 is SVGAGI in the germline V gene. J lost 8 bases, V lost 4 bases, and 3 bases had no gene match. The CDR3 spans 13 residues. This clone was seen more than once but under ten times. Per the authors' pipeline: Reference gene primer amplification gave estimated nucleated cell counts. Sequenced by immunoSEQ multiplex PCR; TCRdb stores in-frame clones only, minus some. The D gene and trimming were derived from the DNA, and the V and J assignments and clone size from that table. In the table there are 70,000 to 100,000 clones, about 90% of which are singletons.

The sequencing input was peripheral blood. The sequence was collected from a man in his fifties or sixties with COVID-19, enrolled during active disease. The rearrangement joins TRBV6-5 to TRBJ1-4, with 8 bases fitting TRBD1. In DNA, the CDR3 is TGTGCCAGCAGTTTCCGGGACAGGGAAAAACTGTTTTTT. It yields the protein CASSFRDREKLFF.